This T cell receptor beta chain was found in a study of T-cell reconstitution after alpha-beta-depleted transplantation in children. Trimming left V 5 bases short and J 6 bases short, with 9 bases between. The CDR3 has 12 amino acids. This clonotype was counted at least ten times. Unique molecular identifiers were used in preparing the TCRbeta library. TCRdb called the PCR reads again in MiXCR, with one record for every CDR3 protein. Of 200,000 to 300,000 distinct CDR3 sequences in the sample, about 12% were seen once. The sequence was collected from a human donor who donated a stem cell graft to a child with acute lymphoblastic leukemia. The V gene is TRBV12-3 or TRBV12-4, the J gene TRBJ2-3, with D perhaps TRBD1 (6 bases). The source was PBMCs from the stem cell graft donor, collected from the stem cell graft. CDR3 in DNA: TGTGCCAGCAGTGTCCAGGGGGATACGCAGTATTTT. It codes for CASSVQGDTQYF.